Below are 3 T cell receptor beta chains sequenced from a single sample in a study of blood T cell repertoires in COVID-19. TCRdb keeps only in-frame clones here, not all; method: immunoSEQ multiplex PCR. Of 90,000 or so clones in the sample, 90% are singletons; the top ten hold roughly 4.5%. The sample consisted of peripheral blood. These receptors were obtained from a woman of 80 years or more with active or convalescent COVID-19.

The chain combines TRBV19 with TRBJ2-7; 7 bases map to TRBD1. CDR1 is LNHDA and CDR2 is SQIVND in the germline V gene (reference sequence). CDR3 size: 15 residues. The ends lost 5 bases at V and 3 bases at J; junction bases unmatched: 10. The CDR3 bases are TGTGCCAGTAGTCCACAGGGGTCTCTCGTCTACGAGCAGTACTTC. Amino acid sequence: CASSPQGSLVYEQYF.

J is TRBJ2-7 and V is TRBV5-5; D may be TRBD2 (5 bases). Trimming stripped 0 bases from V and 3 bases from J, with 10 bases between. From germline, CDR1 is SGHKS and CDR2 YYEKEE (reference sequence). The CDR3 length is 14 residues. The CDR3 spells CASSLAPSNYEQYF. For the CDR3, the DNA is TGTGCCAGCAGCTTGGCGCCTAGCAACTACGAGCAGTACTTC.

This rearrangement joins TRBV5-8 to TRBJ2-5; 7 bases line up with TRBD1. Germline loops: CDR1 SGHTS, CDR2 YDEGEE. With V trimmed by 0 bases and J by 4 bases, 6 bases remained unmatched. This CDR3 has 15 amino acids. In nucleotides, the CDR3 is TGTGCCAGCAGCTTGGGTCGACAGGGTGGAGAGACCCAGTACTTC. As protein: CASSLGRQGGETQYF.